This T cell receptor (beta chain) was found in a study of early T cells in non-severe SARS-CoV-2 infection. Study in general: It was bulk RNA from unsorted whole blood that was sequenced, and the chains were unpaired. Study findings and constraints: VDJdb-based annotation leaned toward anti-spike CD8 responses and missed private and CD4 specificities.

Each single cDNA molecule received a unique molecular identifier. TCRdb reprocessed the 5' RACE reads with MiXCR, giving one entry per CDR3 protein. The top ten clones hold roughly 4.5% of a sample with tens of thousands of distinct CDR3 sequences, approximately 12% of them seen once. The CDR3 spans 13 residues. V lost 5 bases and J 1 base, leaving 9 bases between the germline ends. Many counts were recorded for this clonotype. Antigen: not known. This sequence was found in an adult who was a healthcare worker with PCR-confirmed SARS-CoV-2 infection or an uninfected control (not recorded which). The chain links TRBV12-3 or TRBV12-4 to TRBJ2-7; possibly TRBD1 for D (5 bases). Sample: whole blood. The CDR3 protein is CASSPDRSYEQYF. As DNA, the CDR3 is TGTGCCAGCAGTCCCGACAGATCCTACGAGCAGTACTTC.